The rows below give T cell receptor beta chains drawn from one sample of a study of cytotoxic CD8 clonotypes in ibrutinib-treated CLL. Some clones are missing from TCRdb's copy, which holds only in-frame ones; the method was immunoSEQ multiplex PCR. This sample has a few hundred thousand clones; about three quarters occur once, and the top ten carry 15%. The starting material was PBMCs, obtained after 24 months of ibrutinib treatment. The receptors were sampled from a human donor with chronic lymphocytic leukemia. CDR3s include the opening cysteine and the closing phenylalanine or tryptophan. The order of the fields is V gene, CDR3 length, J gene, D gene, CDR3 protein. D genes are given only for firm matches.

v_gene: TRBV5-4
len: 15
j_gene: TRBJ1-1
d_gene: -
CDR3aa: CASSSMEWPNTEAFF

v_gene: TRBV9
len: 13
j_gene: TRBJ2-3
d_gene: -
CDR3aa: CASQDPSTDTQYF

v_gene: TRBV21-1
len: 19
j_gene: TRBJ2-6
d_gene: -
CDR3aa: CASSKVSPQGLTGANVLTF

v_gene: TRBV27
len: 17
j_gene: TRBJ2-3
d_gene: TRBD2
CDR3aa: CASSLSHFSGSGGTQYF

v_gene: TRBV19
len: 13
j_gene: TRBJ1-1
d_gene: -
CDR3aa: CASSFFQGTEAFF

v_gene: TRBV11-2
len: 15
j_gene: TRBJ2-7
d_gene: -
CDR3aa: CASSLHGSGSYEQYF

v_gene: TRBV5-8
len: 14
j_gene: TRBJ2-7
d_gene: TRBD1
CDR3aa: CASSLRQGIHEQYF

v_gene: TRBV7-9
len: 15
j_gene: TRBJ2-3
d_gene: TRBD1
CDR3aa: CASRTGTVVTDTQYF

v_gene: TRBV4-1
len: 15
j_gene: TRBJ2-7
d_gene: -
CDR3aa: CASSQVGSESYEQYF

v_gene: TRBV6-5
len: 13
j_gene: TRBJ2-7
d_gene: TRBD2
CDR3aa: CASGRERTSEQYF

v_gene: TRBV6-5
len: 13
j_gene: TRBJ2-5
d_gene: -
CDR3aa: CASSYPGQETQYF

v_gene: TRBV30
len: 13
j_gene: TRBJ2-5
d_gene: -
CDR3aa: CAWSVNREETQYF

v_gene: TRBV27
len: 15
j_gene: TRBJ2-5
d_gene: -
CDR3aa: CASSLMAKGEETQYF

v_gene: TRBV28
len: 20
j_gene: TRBJ2-3
d_gene: TRBD2
CDR3aa: CASSLLGREQGGSSTDTQYF

v_gene: TRBV27
len: 15
j_gene: TRBJ2-1
d_gene: -
CDR3aa: CASSRGKRSDNEQFF

v_gene: TRBV7-8
len: 14
j_gene: TRBJ2-3
d_gene: -
CDR3aa: CASSREDGTDTQYF

v_gene: TRBV7-8
len: 14
j_gene: TRBJ1-1
d_gene: -
CDR3aa: CASSLEAGVTEAFF

v_gene: TRBV28
len: 16
j_gene: TRBJ1-5
d_gene: -
CDR3aa: CASSFSSMGGNQPQHF

v_gene: TRBV27
len: 18
j_gene: TRBJ2-1
d_gene: TRBD2
CDR3aa: CASRPGLAAPSSYNEQFF

v_gene: TRBV6-6
len: 16
j_gene: TRBJ2-2
d_gene: -
CDR3aa: CASSYLDPTNTGELFF

v_gene: TRBV11-2
len: 15
j_gene: TRBJ2-7
d_gene: TRBD1
CDR3aa: CASSFRTGWSYEQYF

v_gene: TRBV6-6
len: 14
j_gene: TRBJ2-1
d_gene: TRBD2
CDR3aa: CASSESGIYNEQFF

v_gene: TRBV11-2
len: 15
j_gene: TRBJ1-2
d_gene: -
CDR3aa: CASSRHGGYGYGYTF